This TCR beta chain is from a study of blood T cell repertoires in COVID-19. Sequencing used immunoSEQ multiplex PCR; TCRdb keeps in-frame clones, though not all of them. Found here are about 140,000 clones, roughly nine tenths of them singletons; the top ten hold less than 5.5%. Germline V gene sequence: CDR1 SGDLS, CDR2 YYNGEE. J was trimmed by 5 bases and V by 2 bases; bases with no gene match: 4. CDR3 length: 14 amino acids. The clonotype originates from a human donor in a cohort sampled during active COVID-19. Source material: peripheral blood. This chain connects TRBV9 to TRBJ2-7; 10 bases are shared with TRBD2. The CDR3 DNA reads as TGTGCCAGCAGCGTTGGGCTAGCGGGGGACGAGCAGTACTTC. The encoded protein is CASSVGLAGDEQYF.